This entry lists 16 T cell receptor beta chains sequenced from one sample in a study of tumor and adjacent non-tumor tissue in lung cancer. The library came from three nested PCR rounds adapted from ARM-PCR protocols. A single record per CDR3 protein comes from TCRdb applying MiXCR to the multiplex PCR reads. The data contain roughly 200,000 distinct CDR3 sequences, approximately 74% of them singletons. The template was RNA from unsorted bulk tissue. Source material: lung tumor tissue. The receptors were sampled from a man aged 55 to 69 with non-small cell lung cancer.

This chain uses TRBV20-1 with TRBJ2-7; D may be TRBD2 (5 bases). Looked up from germline, CDR1 is DFQATT and CDR2 is SNEGSKA (reference sequence). This CDR3 is 13 amino acids long. Trimming cost V 6 bases and J 3 bases, with 15 bases left between them. As DNA, the CDR3 is TGCAGTGCATCAACGGGGAACAACTACGAGCAGTACTTC. Translation: CSASTGNNYEQYF.

This clonotype has only a few counts. This chain uses TRBV6-2 or TRBV6-3 with TRBJ2-3; 10 nucleotides line up with TRBD2. Trimming took 2 bases from V and 2 from J; bases not matched to a gene: 1. Germline V gene lookup returns CDR1 MNHEY and CDR2 SVGEGT. The CDR3 runs to 15 residues. For the CDR3, the DNA is TGTGCCAGCAGTTACGGGACTAGCGACACAGATACGCAGTATTTT. It yields the protein CASSYGTSDTDTQYF.

This clonotype was counted between two and nine times. The chain joins TRBV7-9 to TRBJ2-2; possibly TRBD2 for D (5 bases). This CDR3 has 17 amino acids. With 4 bases removed from V and 1 base from J, the gap between germline ends came to 16 bases. CDR1 is SEHNR, CDR2 FQNEAQ, per germline (reference sequence). CDR3 loop: CASSSLGESRNTGELFF. CDR3 sequence (DNA): TGTGCCAGCAGCTCGCTTGGGGAGTCCCGGAACACCGGGGAGCTGTTTTTT.

This clonotype has a handful of counts. J is TRBJ1-1 and V is TRBV6-2 or TRBV6-3; no definite D call. Between the trimmed V and J ends, which lost 6 bases and 7 bases, there was a span of 9 bases. This CDR3 is built from 11 residues. CDR1 and CDR2 (germline): MNHEY, SVGEGT. The CDR3 bases are TGTGCCAGCAGAATATATGGTGAAGCTTTCTTT. Its protein product is CASRIYGEAFF.

The chain recombines TRBV4-2 with TRBJ2-3; D may be TRBD1 or TRBD2 (5 bases each). V lost 2 bases and J lost 1, with 22 bases in between. The CDR3 extends over 19 amino acids. Germline assignment: CDR1 LGHNA and CDR2 YNFKEQ. The CDR3 nucleotides are TGTGCCAGCAGCCAATATCTCGGGGCTAGCAACCCCCGCACAGATACGCAGTATTTT. Protein sequence: CASSQYLGASNPRTDTQYF.

A note on this clonotype: This may come from a read error, since a much larger clone is one base off. The chain couples TRBV6-6 to TRBJ2-1, with D hard to call. Germline lookup yields CDR1 MNHNY and CDR2 SVGAGI (reference sequence). This CDR3 has 15 amino acids. V lost 5 bases and J 4 bases, leaving 15 bases between the germline ends. Here the CDR3 DNA reads TGTGCCAGCAGTGATAAACTCGAGATGTACAATGAGCAGTTCTTC. Protein sequence: CASSDKLEMYNEQFF.

On this clonotype itself: At one end, the junction sequence differs from germline, possibly due to a read error. The rearrangement uses TRBV5-1 and TRBJ1-6; D is perhaps TRBD1 (6 bases). The CDR3 is 17 amino acids. Germline values: CDR1 SGHRS, CDR2 YFSETQ. CDR3 coding DNA: TGCGCCAGCAGCTTGGACGGTCCAGGGGCGGGTAATTCACTCCTCCACTTT. Amino acid sequence: CASSLDGPGAGNSLLHF.

Details on this clonotype: The conserved closing phenylalanine or tryptophan is absent in this CDR3, likely reflecting a read error. No DNA is shown, since the ends of the CDR3 on it are uncertain; the CDR3 is the one TCRdb lists. The chain carries TRBV12-3 or TRBV12-4 and TRBJ1-2. A total of 13 residues make up the CDR3, ends included. The CDR3 loop is CASRGGDDYGDTL.

Note on this clonotype: A much larger clone differs from this one at a single base, so this may be a read error. CDR3 sequence reads: CASSRLGQGIGTGELFF. The CDR3 DNA sequence: TGCGCCAGCAGTCGGCTGGGACAGGGTATAGGGACCGGGGAGCTGTTTTTT. The chain uses TRBV10-1 and TRBJ2-2, with 9 bases that match TRBD1. The V gene's germline CDR1 is WNHNN and CDR2 SYGVQD (reference sequence). The trim removed 5 bases at V and 5 bases at J, leaving 12 bases unmatched. The CDR3 consists of 17 residues.

In regard to this clonotype: One base away lies a much larger clone, so this may be a sequencing read error. The genes are TRBV6-6 and TRBJ2-7; tentatively, D is TRBD2 (6 bases). Germline values: CDR1 MNHNY, CDR2 SVGAGI (reference sequence). This CDR3 has 13 residues. The CDR3: CSSSGGAGYEQYF. CDR3 DNA sequence: TGTTCCAGCAGCGGCGGGGCAGGCTACGAGCAGTACTTC.

V usage is TRBV11-2 and J usage is TRBJ1-5; D is unclear. The CDR3 length is 15 residues. Trimming shortened V by 0 bases and J by 7 bases, and 13 bases separated the two germline ends. In germline, CDR1 is SGHAT, CDR2 FQNNGV. The CDR3 DNA reads as TGTGCCAGCAGCTTAGATCGAAATCCGAGCCAGCCCCAGCATTTT. This gives the protein CASSLDRNPSQPQHF.

As concerns this clonotype: One end of the junction fails to match germline, which may point to a read error. The genes are TRBV20-1 and TRBJ1-5; 7 bases are a match to TRBD1. Per germline, CDR1 DFQATT and CDR2 SNEGSKA (reference sequence). The CDR3 contains 13 residues. The CDR3 protein is CSAPPGRGQLQHF. In nucleotides, the CDR3 is TGCAGTGCCCCCCCAGGGAGGGGGCAGCTCCAGCATTTT.

This clonotype appeared many times. The chain links TRBV20-1 to TRBJ2-1; possible D gene TRBD2, 5 bases. This CDR3 contains 14 residues. V shed 5 bases and J shed 0 bases, with 11 bases lying between them. Germline CDR1 reads DFQATT; CDR2 reads SNEGSKA (reference sequence). In nucleotides, the CDR3 is TGCAGTGCTCCGTCAGCGGACTCCTACAATGAGCAGTTCTTC. Its translation is CSAPSADSYNEQFF.

This clonotype was seen a single time. The V and J genes are TRBV6-2 or TRBV6-3 and TRBJ2-5, with D unresolved. The CDR3 runs 13 residues. CDR1 is MNHEY and CDR2 is SVGEGT in the germline V gene. The germline V and J ends were trimmed by 3 bases and 11 bases, with 16 bases remaining between them. In DNA, the CDR3 is TGTGCCAGCAGTTATGCGAGGTACGATGAGCAGTACTTC. Its translation: CASSYARYDEQYF.

The chain links TRBV20-1 to TRBJ2-3; 8 bases map to TRBD2. Trimming removed 2 bases from V and 4 bases from J; junction bases left unmatched: 11. The CDR3 runs 16 residues. Germline V gene lookup returns CDR1 DFQATT and CDR2 SNEGSKA (reference sequence). The CDR3 nucleotides read TGCAGTGCTAGAACCTTCTGGCGGGGGGAGCCAGATACGCAGTATTTT. It translates to CSARTFWRGEPDTQYF.

On this clonotype itself: The junction does not match germline at one end; this may be a read error. CDR3 sequence reads: CTSSPGQGGRYEQYF. The CDR3 DNA reads TGTACCAGCAGCCCTGGACAGGGCGGACGATACGAGCAGTACTTC. The V call is TRBV5-5, the J call TRBJ2-7; TRBD1 matches 8 bases. The CDR3 runs to 15 residues. The germline V gene has CDR1 SGHKS and CDR2 YYEKEE (reference sequence).